Presented here are 12 T cell receptor beta chains from one specimen sequenced in a study of STAT5B mutations in CD4+ large granular lymphocyte leukemia. The protocol was immunoSEQ multiplex PCR, while the TCRdb copy is restricted to in-frame clones and leaves out a portion. This sample has roughly 34,000 clones, with just over 75% found just once. Sequenced material: CD4+ T cells from blood buffy coats. The receptors come from a human donor in good health.

This clone was seen only a few times. The chain recombines TRBV11-1 with TRBJ1-1; 8 positions match TRBD1. J gave up 5 bases and V 4 bases, and 12 bases lay outside the gene matches. Germline loops: CDR1 SGHAT, CDR2 FQDESV (reference sequence). This CDR3 contains 16 residues. CDR3 in amino acids: CASSSTRTGSWTEAFF. The CDR3 DNA is TGTGCCAGCAGCTCAACTCGGACAGGGAGCTGGACTGAAGCTTTCTTT.

This chain joins TRBV5-1 and TRBJ2-6; the match to TRBD1 covers 7 bases. Germline V gives CDR1 SGHRS, CDR2 YFSETQ. The J segment lost 4 bases and the V segment lost 4 bases, leaving 8 bases of the junction unmatched. The CDR3 is made up of 16 amino acids. The CDR3 reads CASSGTGAGGANVLTF. The CDR3 bases are TGCGCCAGCAGCGGAACAGGGGCCGGCGGGGCCAACGTCCTGACTTTC. Combining the CDR3 with reference TRBV5-1 and TRBJ2-6 gives the whole variable domain KAGVTQTPRYLIKTRGQQVTLSCSPISGHRSVSWYQQTPGQGLQFLFEYFSETQRNKGNFPGRFSGRQFSNSRSEMNVSTLELGDSALYLCASSGTGAGGANVLTFGAGSRLTVL.

The rearrangement joins TRBV11-2 to TRBJ2-7; weak D call: TRBD1 (7 bases). CDR1 and CDR2 from the germline V gene are SGHAT and FQNNGV. V was shortened by 0 bases and J by 2 bases, with 11 bases between the two germline ends. CDR3 length equals 15 residues. This chain's CDR3 is CASSLDRGVTYEQYF. The DNA of the CDR3 is TGTGCCAGCAGCTTAGACAGGGGGGTAACCTACGAGCAGTACTTC.

The CDR3 spells CASSQDTLGVVPYEQYF. CDR3 nucleotides: TGCGCCAGCAGCCAAGATACCCTGGGGGTCGTACCCTACGAGCAGTACTTC. This chain joins TRBV4-1 and TRBJ2-7; the D gene could be TRBD1 or TRBD2 (5 bases each). This CDR3 region has 17 residues. The germline CDR1 and CDR2 sequences are MGHRA and YSYEKL. V was clipped by 0 bases and J by 2 bases, with 17 bases between them.

V usage is TRBV27 and J usage is TRBJ2-7; D not resolved. The CDR3 consists of 13 residues. Germline loops: CDR1 MNHEY, CDR2 SMNVEV (reference sequence). V was clipped by 4 bases and J by 1 base, with 8 bases between them. The CDR3 region is CASSSVESYEQYF. As DNA, the CDR3 is TGTGCCAGCAGTTCCGTAGAGTCCTACGAGCAGTACTTC.

This clone was detected only once. The rearrangement uses TRBV19 and TRBJ2-7; maybe TRBD1 (6 bases). Germline V CDR1 and CDR2: LNHDA, SQIVND (reference sequence). Trimming pared 6 bases from V and 0 bases from J, leaving 12 bases between. The CDR3 is 14 amino acids. CDR3 in DNA: TGTGCCAGTAGCACACAGGGAAACTCCTACGAGCAGTACTTC. Translating gives CASSTQGNSYEQYF.

V gene TRBV14 combines with J gene TRBJ2-7; 9 positions match TRBD2. CDR3 length equals 15 residues. The germline CDR1 and CDR2 sequences are SGHDN and FVKESK. With V trimmed by 4 bases and J by 4 bases, 8 bases remained unmatched. As DNA, the CDR3 is TGTGCCAGCAGCCGGGCTAGCGGGAACTTTTACGAGCAGTACTTC. The encoded protein is CASSRASGNFYEQYF.

The gene calls are TRBV5-6 and TRBJ2-3, with D unresolved. Germline loops: CDR1 SGHDT, CDR2 YYEEEE. Trimming took 0 bases from V and 3 from J, leaving 5 bases between them. The length of the CDR3 is 13 residues. For the CDR3, the DNA is TGTGCCAGCAGCTTGGGCACTACAGATACGCAGTATTTT. This encodes CASSLGTTDTQYF.

This clone was detected a few times. The J gene is TRBJ2-7, the V gene TRBV2; D gene ambiguous. Deletions cut 7 bases from V and 2 bases from J, with 6 bases between. The CDR3 runs to 11 residues. The germline gives CDR1 SNHLY, CDR2 FYNNEI. DNA for the CDR3: TGTGCCAGCACCACCACCTACGAGCAGTACTTC. It codes for CASTTTYEQYF.

This clone was recorded only once. The chain recombines TRBV7-7 with TRBJ1-1, with 7 bases identical to TRBD1. Per germline, CDR1 SSHAT and CDR2 FNYEAQ (reference sequence). The ends lost 6 bases at V and 4 bases at J; junction bases unmatched: 5. CDR3 length equals 13 residues. In DNA form, the CDR3 reads TGTGCCAGCAGTCAAACAGGGGCCACTGAAGCTTTCTTT. Encoded protein: CASSQTGATEAFF.

The rearrangement links TRBV14 to TRBJ2-5; 15 bases line up with TRBD2. Germline values: CDR1 SGHDN, CDR2 FVKESK. Trimming took 2 bases from V and 2 from J; bases not matched to a gene: 3. The CDR3 runs to 17 residues. The CDR3 sequence: CASSQRGLAGGQETQYF. CDR3 sequence (DNA): TGTGCCAGCAGCCAACGTGGACTAGCGGGAGGGCAAGAGACCCAGTACTTC.

V is TRBV20-1 and J is TRBJ2-3, with D uncertain. The CDR3 totals 11 residues. The ends were cut back, 5 bases at V and 6 bases at J, with 9 bases in the middle. Germline V lookup: CDR1 DFQATT, CDR2 SNEGSKA (reference sequence). The CDR3 here is CSAEDGDTQYF. DNA for the CDR3: TGCAGTGCTGAGGATGGGGATACGCAGTATTTT.